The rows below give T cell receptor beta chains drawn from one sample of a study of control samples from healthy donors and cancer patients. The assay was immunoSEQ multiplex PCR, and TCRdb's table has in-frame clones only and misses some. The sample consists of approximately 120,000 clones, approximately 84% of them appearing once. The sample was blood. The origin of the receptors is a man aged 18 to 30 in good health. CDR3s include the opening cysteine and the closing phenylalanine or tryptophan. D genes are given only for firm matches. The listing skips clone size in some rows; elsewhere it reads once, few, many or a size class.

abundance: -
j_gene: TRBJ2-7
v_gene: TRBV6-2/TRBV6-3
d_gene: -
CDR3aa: CASSPPGSSYEQYF
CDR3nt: TGTGCCAGCAGTCCGCCAGGGAGCTCCTACGAGCAGTACTTC

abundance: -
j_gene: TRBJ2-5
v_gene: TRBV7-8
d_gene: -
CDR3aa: CASSFGGRETQYF
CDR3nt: TGTGCCAGCAGCTTTGGGGGGCGAGAGACCCAGTACTTC

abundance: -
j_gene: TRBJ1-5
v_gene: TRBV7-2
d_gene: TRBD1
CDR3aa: CASSSQGDQPQHF
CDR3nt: TGTGCCAGCAGCTCACAGGGGGATCAGCCCCAGCATTTT

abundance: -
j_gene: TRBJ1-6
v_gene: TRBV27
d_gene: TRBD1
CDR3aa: CAGRGLGSPLHF
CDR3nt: TGTGCCGGCAGGGGGCTGGGTTCACCCCTCCACTTT

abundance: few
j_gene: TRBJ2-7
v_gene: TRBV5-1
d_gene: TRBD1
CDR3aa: CASSVGDSSYEQYF
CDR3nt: TGCGCCAGCAGCGTGGGGGACAGCTCCTACGAGCAGTACTTC

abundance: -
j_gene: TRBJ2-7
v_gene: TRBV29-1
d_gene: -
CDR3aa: CSVVLAYEQYF
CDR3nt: TGCAGCGTTGTATTAGCCTACGAGCAGTACTTC

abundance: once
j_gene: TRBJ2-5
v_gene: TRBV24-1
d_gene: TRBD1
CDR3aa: CATSDPVGDSQETQYF
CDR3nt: TGTGCCACCAGTGATCCGGTGGGGGACAGTCAAGAGACCCAGTACTTC

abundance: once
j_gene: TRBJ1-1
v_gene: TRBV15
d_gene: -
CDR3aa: CATSSITGNTEAFF
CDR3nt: TGTGCCACCAGCAGTATAACAGGGAACACTGAAGCTTTCTTT

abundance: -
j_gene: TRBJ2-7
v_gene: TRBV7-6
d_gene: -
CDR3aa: CASSPPLGGISYEQYF
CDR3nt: TGTGCCAGCAGCCCCCCGTTAGGCGGGATCTCCTACGAGCAGTACTTC

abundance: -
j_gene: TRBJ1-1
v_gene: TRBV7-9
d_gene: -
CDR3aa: CASSLVRGTTEAFF
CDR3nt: TGTGCCAGCAGCTTAGTCAGGGGTACTACTGAAGCTTTCTTT

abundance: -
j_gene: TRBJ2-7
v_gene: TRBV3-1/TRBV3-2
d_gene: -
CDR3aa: CASSQRPSYEQYF
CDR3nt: TGTGCCAGCAGCCAGAGACCTTCCTACGAGCAGTACTTC

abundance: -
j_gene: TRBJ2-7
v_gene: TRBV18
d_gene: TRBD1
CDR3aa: CASSRQGSEQYF
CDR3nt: TGTGCCAGCTCAAGACAGGGGAGCGAGCAGTACTTC